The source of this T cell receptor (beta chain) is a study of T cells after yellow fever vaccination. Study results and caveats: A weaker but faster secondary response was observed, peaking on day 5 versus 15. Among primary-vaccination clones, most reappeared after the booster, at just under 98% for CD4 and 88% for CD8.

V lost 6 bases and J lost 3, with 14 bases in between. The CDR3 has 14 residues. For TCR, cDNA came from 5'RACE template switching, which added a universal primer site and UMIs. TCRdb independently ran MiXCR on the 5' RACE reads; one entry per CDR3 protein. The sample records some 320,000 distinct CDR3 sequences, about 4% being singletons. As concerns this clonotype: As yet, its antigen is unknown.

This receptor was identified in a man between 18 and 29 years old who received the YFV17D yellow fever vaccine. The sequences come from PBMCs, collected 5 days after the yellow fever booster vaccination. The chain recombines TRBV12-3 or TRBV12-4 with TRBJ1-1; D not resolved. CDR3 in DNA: TGTGCCAGCAGCCCAAGACCTTGGGACACTGAAGCTTTCTTT. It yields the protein CASSPRPWDTEAFF.